This T cell receptor (beta chain) stems from a study of Ad26.COV2.S vaccination and SARS-CoV-2 variants. Study-wide context: The study gave Ad26.COV2.S intramuscularly, once or twice 56 days apart.

Study results and caveats: Across vaccine and placebo recipients, the breadth of non-spike TCRs was similar.

TCRdb's table, derived via immunoSEQ multiplex PCR, lists solely in-frame clones and lacks some. In the table there are under 550,000 clones, around nine tenths of which are singletons. This sample's treatment: 15 to 20 received Ad26.COV2.S at low or high dose, single or two shots; five or six received placebo; per-sample allocation not given. Sampling happened 63 days after the first vaccine or placebo injection. Adults aged 18-55 years in Boston included the donor. Concerning this clone itself: The antigen is not known.

This CDR3 comprises 14 residues. CDR1 MNHNS and CDR2 SASEGT come from the germline V gene. V was cut by 3 bases and J by 5 bases, with 13 bases left in between. The sequences come from peripheral blood, collected in a trial of Ad26.COV2.S vaccine versus placebo. The clonotype was recovered from a person between 18 and 65 years old who received the Ad26.COV2.S COVID-19 vaccine or a placebo. The chain combines TRBV6-1 with TRBJ1-2; maybe TRBD1 (5 bases). CDR3 loop: CASSDLGGGYGYTF. The CDR3 DNA follows: TGTGCCAGCAGTGATTTAGGTGGGGGGTATGGCTACACCTTC.